The next 5 T cell receptor beta chains were all read from a single sample in a study of human T cells and chemical hapten exposure. Time point given: pre-sensitization, week 0. Treatment in this sample: therapeutic diphenylcyclopropenone sensitization with weekly scalp DPC. TCRdb itself ran the RACE reads through MiXCR, one entry per CDR3 protein. The data show 190,000 or so distinct CDR3 sequences, around 30% seen once. This specimen consisted of whole blood, obtained in connection with sensitization to the hapten diphenylcyclopropenone (DPC). The receptors originated from a woman in her 30s with alopecia areata. Some clones in this sample may be carry-over from other donors' samples.

The chain combines TRBV5-1 with TRBJ1-6; D unresolved. Germline V lookup: CDR1 SGHRS, CDR2 YFSETQ. The CDR3 runs 15 residues. The V end lost 5 bases, the J end lost 7 bases, and 16 bases lay between the germline ends. The CDR3 reads CASSRITARNSPLHF. CDR3 sequence (DNA): TGCGCCAGCAGTCGGATTACGGCCCGGAATTCACCCCTCCACTTT.

This chain joins TRBV28 and TRBJ2-4; maybe TRBD1 (6 bases). The germline V and J ends were trimmed by 3 bases and 4 bases, with 19 bases remaining between them. CDR1 and CDR2 from the germline V gene are MDHEN and SYDVKM. The length of the CDR3 is 17 residues. The CDR3, as DNA: TGTGCCAGCAGTTTTAGGCTGGGGGCGAGGATGAAAAACATTCAGTACTTC. Translation gives CASSFRLGARMKNIQYF.

This clonotype was seen more than once but under ten times. The chain couples TRBV20-1 to TRBJ2-1; 10 positions agree with TRBD2. Germline V gene data show CDR1 as DFQATT and CDR2 as SNEGSKA (reference sequence). V gave up 1 base and J gave up 9 bases; unmatched junction bases: 9. CDR3 length: 15 residues. The CDR3 is CSARAPGLATGEQFF. The CDR3 DNA is TGCAGTGCTAGAGCTCCGGGACTAGCGACCGGTGAGCAGTTCTTC.

The chain links TRBV20-1 to TRBJ2-5; the D is unclear. Trimming removed 5 bases at V and 12 bases at J, with 13 bases between. Germline CDR1 DFQATT, CDR2 SNEGSKA (reference sequence). CDR3 length equals 10 residues. This chain's CDR3 is CSARRPPEYF. CDR3 nucleotide sequence: TGCAGTGCTCGCCGGCCCCCCGAGTACTTC.

This chain joins TRBV27 and TRBJ2-2; 13 bases are shared with TRBD2. Trimming took 5 bases from V and 7 from J; bases not matched to a gene: 7. The germline V gene has CDR1 MNHEY and CDR2 SMNVEV (reference sequence). This CDR3 spans 16 amino acids. CDR3 sequence (DNA): TGTGCCAGCAGTCACCGGACTAGCGGGGGCCACGGGGAGCTGTTTTTT. This sequence encodes CASSHRTSGGHGELFF.